The clone carrying this T cell receptor (beta chain) appeared a few times. No antigen is known for it. The entirety of the isolated RNA underwent reverse transcription, so expressed TCRB transcripts were sequenced. Profiled with immunoSEQ multiplex PCR; TCRdb holds only in-frame clones, not every one. Found here are about 53,000 clones, 60% to 70% of them singletons; the top ten hold 0.25% to 0.35%. This specimen comes from a study of beta chain features in type 1 diabetes. Study results and caveats: Researchers report that Type 1 diabetes patients had moderately but significantly shorter TCRB CDR3s across all four CD4+ subsets.

Trimming pared 5 bases from V and 3 bases from J, leaving 11 bases between. Germline V CDR1 and CDR2: SGHVS, FQNEAQ. This CDR3 spans 14 amino acids. Purity exceeding 95% was reached by all sorted populations. Material: stem cell memory CD4+ T cells from blood. The rearrangement links TRBV7-8 to TRBJ1-5; possibly TRBD1 for D (5 bases). The sequence came from a woman in her twenties or thirties with type 1 diabetes. CDR3 DNA: TGTGCCAGCAGCGCACGACAGTCCAATCAGCCCCAGCATTTT. This translates into CASSARQSNQPQHF.